A single sample is the source of the 13 T cell receptor beta chains below, sequenced in a study of vaccination and CD4 T cells after COVID-19. Indicated treatment: approximately 9-day PBMC culture with coronavirus spike peptide pools or control peptides (ViraFEST assay). These receptors have no known antigen. Sequence data for DNA of cultured CD4+ T cells were generated by the Oncomine TCR Beta short-read assay. TCRdb fed the PCR reads into MiXCR, producing one record per CDR3 protein. Here the sample spans about 23,000 distinct CDR3 sequences, under 70% being singletons. The sample was CD4+ T cells from blood, cultured in vitro. These receptor sequences come from a human donor who had recovered from COVID-19.

The V gene is TRBV12-3 or TRBV12-4, the J gene TRBJ1-2; D remains ambiguous. Deletions cut 5 bases from V and 4 bases from J, with 17 bases between. The CDR3 has 15 amino acids. CDR3 DNA sequence: TGTGCCAGCAGTCCCGACCGGGGAAATTTCTATGGCTACACCTTC. The encoded protein is CASSPDRGNFYGYTF.

The rearrangement uses TRBV5-4 and TRBJ2-5, with D tentatively TRBD2 (7 bases). The germline gives CDR1 SGHNT, CDR2 YYREEE (reference sequence). The V end was cut by 2 bases, the J end by 5 bases, with 13 bases between. The CDR3 has 14 residues. The CDR3 nucleotides are TGTGCCAGCAGCTTTGGGGGGGCCCGGGAGACCCAGTACTTC. As protein: CASSFGGARETQYF.

J is TRBJ2-2 and V is TRBV11-2; tentative D call: TRBD2 (5 bases). This CDR3 has 14 residues. Between the trimmed V and J ends, which lost 5 bases and 6 bases, there was a span of 13 bases. CDR1 and CDR2 from the germline V gene are SGHAT and FQNNGV. The CDR3 here is CASSLGRGPGELFF. The DNA of the CDR3 is TGTGCCAGCAGCCTCGGACGGGGTCCCGGGGAGCTGTTTTTT.

The chain employs TRBV6-1 and TRBJ1-3; D unresolved. This CDR3 contains 14 residues. From germline, CDR1 is MNHNS and CDR2 SASEGT. V lost 4 bases and J 4 bases, leaving 11 bases between the germline ends. The CDR3: CASSAGVLGNTIYF. The CDR3 region has the DNA TGTGCCAGCAGTGCGGGAGTACTAGGAAACACCATATATTTT.

This sequence joins TRBV25-1 and TRBJ1-4; possibly TRBD1 for D (5 bases). Trimming removed 6 bases at V and 0 bases at J, with 11 bases between. The CDR3 spans 15 residues. The V gene's germline CDR1 is MGHDK and CDR2 SYGVNS. CDR3 residues: CASSEGLPTNEKLFF. CDR3 sequence (DNA): TGTGCCAGCAGCGAGGGACTGCCAACTAATGAAAAACTGTTTTTT.

The sample holds a few counts of this clonotype. The V and J genes are TRBV24-1 and TRBJ2-2, with a weak D call TRBD2 (6 bases). Trimming cost V 5 bases and J 4 bases, with 25 bases left between them. This CDR3 comprises 19 residues. Germline values: CDR1 KGHDR, CDR2 SFDVKD. The CDR3 DNA is TGTGCCACCAGTGCCCACGGCCCCGACATGCGGGGTCGCACCGGGGAGCTGTTTTTT. Encoded protein: CATSAHGPDMRGRTGELFF.

This clonotype occurred a few times. V gene TRBV7-6 combines with J gene TRBJ2-2; D gene ambiguous. V was pared by 8 bases and J by 0 bases, with 7 bases between. The CDR3 runs 13 residues. CDR1 and CDR2 from the germline V gene are SGHVS and FNYEAQ. The CDR3 region is CASGPANTGELFF. CDR3 DNA: TGTGCCAGCGGCCCGGCGAACACCGGGGAGCTGTTTTTT.

This clonotype was detected a few times. The rearrangement links TRBV7-2 to TRBJ2-3; D not resolved. Germline lookup yields CDR1 SGHTA and CDR2 FQGNSA. The CDR3 is 12 residues long. V was pared by 5 bases and J by 2 bases, with 5 bases between. CDR3 protein: CASSPVTDTQYF. Here the CDR3 DNA reads TGTGCCAGCAGCCCCGTCACAGATACGCAGTATTTT.

This sequence joins TRBV27 and TRBJ2-1; maybe TRBD2 (6 bases). Germline V lookup: CDR1 MNHEY, CDR2 SMNVEV (reference sequence). The CDR3 extends over 16 amino acids. Trimming removed 3 bases at V and 2 bases at J, with 14 bases between. CDR3 sequence reads: CASSFGGSGAYNEQFF. The CDR3 nucleotides are TGTGCCAGCAGTTTTGGGGGGAGTGGCGCCTACAATGAGCAGTTCTTC.

The chain recombines TRBV27 with TRBJ2-5; possibly TRBD1 or TRBD2 for D (5 bases each). The CDR3 consists of 14 residues. Germline V CDR1 and CDR2: MNHEY, SMNVEV (reference sequence). V shed 5 bases and J shed 5 bases, with 15 bases lying between them. The CDR3 DNA follows: TGTGCCAGCAGTCATGGGGGATCTCGGGAGACCCAGTACTTC. It translates to CASSHGGSRETQYF.

This clonotype was counted only a few times. This chain uses TRBV6-5 with TRBJ1-2; D not certain. Trimming took off 2 bases at V and 8 bases at J, with 12 bases between the two ends. The CDR3 has 13 residues. Germline V gene data show CDR1 as MNHEY and CDR2 as SVGAGI. The CDR3 protein is CASSYEAARGYTF. As DNA, the CDR3 is TGTGCCAGCAGTTACGAGGCGGCACGAGGCTACACCTTC.

The chain uses TRBV6-4 and TRBJ1-5; 9 nucleotides agree with TRBD1. Per germline, CDR1 MRHNA and CDR2 SNTAGT. The CDR3 is 13 residues long. The V segment lost 8 bases and the J segment 7 bases; nucleotides outside the gene matches: 6. This CDR3 reads CASGTGHRQPQHF. The CDR3, as DNA: TGTGCCAGCGGGACAGGGCATAGACAGCCCCAGCATTTT.

In this sample, this clonotype turned up once. The chain combines TRBV6-2 or TRBV6-3 with TRBJ1-1, with no clear D. V was cut by 0 bases and J by 0 bases, with 8 bases left in between. The CDR3 is made up of 15 amino acids. CDR1 MNHEY and CDR2 SVGEGT come from the germline V gene. The CDR3: CASSYSPGMNTEAFF. The CDR3 nucleotides are TGTGCCAGCAGTTACTCCCCGGGAATGAACACTGAAGCTTTCTTT.